These T cell receptor beta chains were read from a single sample in a study of T cells in Graves' hyperthyroidism and ophthalmopathy. TCRdb reprocessed the multiplex PCR reads via MiXCR and lists one record per CDR3 protein. In the table there are some 400,000 distinct CDR3 sequences, approximately 13% of which are singletons. The sequencing input was blood. The receptors were gathered from a man in his thirties or forties with Graves' hyperthyroidism that later progressed to Graves' ophthalmopathy. Both conserved end residues are part of each CDR3. A D gene is named only where the DNA matches it firmly. For some rows the clone size is stated as once, few or many, or as a class when expanded; others skip it.

size	V	J	D	DNA	CDR3
many	TRBV6-5	TRBJ2-7	NA	TGTGCCAGCAGTTACCTTTTGGGCGGCCCCTACGAGCAGTACTTC	CASSYLLGGPYEQYF
many	TRBV3-1	TRBJ2-1	NA	TGTGCCAGCAGCCAAGGAGTGCGTGAGCAGTTCTTC	CASSQGVREQFF
NA	TRBV5-4	TRBJ2-2	NA	TGTGCCAGCAGCTTGGCCGAGTGGAGCGGGGAGCTGTTTTTT	CASSLAEWSGELFF
NA	TRBV20-1	TRBJ2-7	TRBD2	TGCAGTGCTAAACAGTCTAGCGGCCCCTACGAGCAGTACTTC	CSAKQSSGPYEQYF
NA	TRBV20-1	TRBJ1-4	NA	TGCAGTGCGGGGGACGGAGATGAAAAACTGTTTTTT	CSAGDGDEKLFF
NA	TRBV12-3/TRBV12-4	TRBJ2-7	NA	TGTGCCAGCAGTTTTAGGATCTACGAGCAGTACTTC	CASSFRIYEQYF
many	TRBV20-1	TRBJ1-5	NA	TGCAGTGCTAGAGATCTGGGGGGTAGTAGCAATCAGCCCCAGCATTTT	CSARDLGGSSNQPQHF
many	TRBV10-3	TRBJ2-7	NA	TGTGCCATCTCTGACCCGGTCCGACGGACCTACGAGCAGTACTTC	CAISDPVRRTYEQYF
many	TRBV5-8	TRBJ1-1	NA	TGTGCCAGCAGCCTAGGGGGGGCTTCTGAAGCTTTCTTT	CASSLGGASEAFF
NA	TRBV30	TRBJ1-5	NA	TGTGCCTGGAGTCAGGGGAACTTGAATCAGCCCCAGCATTTT	CAWSQGNLNQPQHF
few	TRBV20-1	TRBJ2-5	NA	TGCAGTGCTAGAGATTCGTACGGAACCCAAGAGACCCAGTACTTC	CSARDSYGTQETQYF
few	TRBV15	TRBJ1-4	NA	TGTGCCACCAGCAGAGAACAGGGTAGTTGGCTCACTAATGAAAAACTGTTTTTT	CATSREQGSWLTNEKLFF
few	TRBV5-1	TRBJ1-4	NA	TGCGCCAGCAGCCCAGGGGTTGCTAATGAAAAACTGTTTTTT	CASSPGVANEKLFF
many	TRBV7-9	TRBJ2-7	NA	TGTGCCAGCAGCTCCCCTTTAGGGATACAGGGCTACGAGCAGTACTTC	CASSSPLGIQGYEQYF
few	TRBV20-1	TRBJ2-7	TRBD1	TGCAGTGCTCGGACAGGAACACTATCCTACGAGCAGTACTTC	CSARTGTLSYEQYF
many	TRBV7-8	TRBJ2-1	TRBD1	TGTGCCAGCAGCTCTCCGGGACAGGGGATCCCCCACTTCTCCTACAATGAGCAGTTCTTC	CASSSPGQGIPHFSYNEQFF
NA	TRBV7-9	TRBJ1-2	TRBD1	TGTGCCAGCAGCCCTGACAGGGGAGGCTATGGCTACACCTTC	CASSPDRGGYGYTF
many	TRBV5-1	TRBJ1-6	NA	TGCGCCAGCAGCTTGGAGGGGCAGAAGTCACCCCTCCACTTT	CASSLEGQKSPLHF
many	TRBV2	TRBJ1-2	TRBD1	TGTGCCAGCAGTGAAGAGGCATGGACAGGGGGCTCTGGCTACACCTTC	CASSEEAWTGGSGYTF
many	TRBV28	TRBJ1-1	TRBD1	TGTGCCGGTCGGGGCAGGGGGCCAGGGAAGAACACTGAAGCTTTCTTT	CAGRGRGPGKNTEAFF
many	TRBV11-2	TRBJ2-7	NA	TGTGCCAGCAGCGTAACTACCGGCCCTTCGTCCTACGAGCAGTACTTC	CASSVTTGPSSYEQYF
many	TRBV12-3/TRBV12-4	TRBJ1-2	TRBD1	TGTGCCAGCAGATACGGGACAGGGGGGTCTGGCTACACCTTC	CASRYGTGGSGYTF
many	TRBV6-6	TRBJ2-5	TRBD1	TGTGCCAGCAGTTACTTCCAGGGGGAACAGACCCAGTACTTC	CASSYFQGEQTQYF
NA	TRBV6-1	TRBJ2-7	NA	TGTGCCAGCAGTGAAGCGGGGCTTGACTACGAGCAGTACTTC	CASSEAGLDYEQYF
many	TRBV7-9	TRBJ1-4	NA	TGTGCCAGCAGCCGCAGCCCCGCTGTTGGAAAACTGTTTTTT	CASSRSPAVGKLFF
few	TRBV12-3/TRBV12-4	TRBJ2-3	NA	TGTGCCAGCAGTTCTATGGGGACCGGGGGCACGCAGTATTTT	CASSSMGTGGTQYF
NA	TRBV25-1	TRBJ1-5	NA	TGTGCCAGAAGTGAAAGGGGAGGAAGCAATCAGCCCCAGCATTTT	CARSERGGSNQPQHF
many	TRBV20-1	TRBJ1-5	NA	TGCAGTGCGACGCAAGGAGAGCCCCAGCATTTT	CSATQGEPQHF
NA	TRBV7-8	TRBJ2-7	NA	TGTGCCAGCAGCTTAGGCACGACCCTTTCCTACGAGCAGTACTTC	CASSLGTTLSYEQYF
NA	TRBV27	TRBJ2-6	NA	TGTGCCAGCAGTTTCACCCCCTTAGCGACCAACGTCCTGACTTTC	CASSFTPLATNVLTF
many	TRBV27	TRBJ2-1	NA	TGTGCCAGCAGTTTACGGCGAAGCTCCTACAATGAGCAGTTCTTC	CASSLRRSSYNEQFF
NA	TRBV6-1	TRBJ1-3	NA	TGTGCCAGCAGTGAAATGGCGGGGTCTGGAAACACCATATATTTT	CASSEMAGSGNTIYF
NA	TRBV7-9	TRBJ1-1	TRBD1	TGTGCCAGCAGCTTAGGACAGGGCTACACAGTTGAAGCTTTCTTT	CASSLGQGYTVEAFF
many	TRBV2	TRBJ2-3	NA	TGTGCCAGCAGTGCGCAAAAAGATACGCAGTATTTT	CASSAQKDTQYF
many	TRBV6-2/TRBV6-3	TRBJ2-1	TRBD2	TGTGCCAGCAGTTACGGTCGGGGGGGCGACAATGAGCAGTTCTTC	CASSYGRGGDNEQFF
NA	TRBV20-1	TRBJ2-7	NA	TGCAGTGCTCGGACTTCCTCGACTAGGTACGAGCAGTACTTC	CSARTSSTRYEQYF
many	TRBV12-3/TRBV12-4	TRBJ2-3	TRBD2	TGTGCCAGCAGTCGGACTAGCGGGGGGGGGAACACAGATACGCAGTATTTT	CASSRTSGGGNTDTQYF
NA	TRBV25-1	TRBJ2-5	TRBD2	TGTGCCAGCAGTGTTACAGGAAGCGGGGGTGAGACCCAGTACTTC	CASSVTGSGGETQYF
many	TRBV6-1	TRBJ2-7	NA	TGTGCCAGCAGTTTGGTGGAGGGAGGTTACGAGCAGTACTTC	CASSLVEGGYEQYF
few	TRBV3-1	TRBJ2-7	NA	TGTGCCAGCAGCCCGAACTCTCGCTCCTACGAGCAGTACTTC	CASSPNSRSYEQYF
few	TRBV20-1	TRBJ1-5	NA	TGCAGTGCTAGCCGACAGACATATCAGCCCCAGCATTTT	CSASRQTYQPQHF
many	TRBV2	TRBJ1-6	NA	TGTGCCAGCAGAGGAGGGGTCGGCTCACCCCTCCACTTT	CASRGGVGSPLHF
many	TRBV3-1	TRBJ2-3	TRBD2	TGTGCCAGCAGCCACTCACCTCTGTGGCGGGGGAGCACAGATACGCAGTATTTT	CASSHSPLWRGSTDTQYF
NA	TRBV27	TRBJ1-5	NA	TGTGCCAGCAGTTCTTCCAGGGAAGGGGGGCAGCCCCAGCATTTT	CASSSSREGGQPQHF
few	TRBV6-5	TRBJ2-2	NA	TGTGCCAGCAGTTACGTGAACACCGGGGAGCTGTTTTTT	CASSYVNTGELFF
many	TRBV2	TRBJ1-2	NA	TGTGCCAGCAGTGAAGTGGAAGGCGCGGGCTATGGCTACACCTTC	CASSEVEGAGYGYTF
NA	TRBV6-1	TRBJ1-6	NA	TGTGCCAGCAGTGAACGGGAGGTTAATTCACCCCTCCACTTT	CASSEREVNSPLHF
few	TRBV20-1	TRBJ1-1	NA	TGCAGACTAGGACGAATGAACACTGAAGCTTTCTTT	CRLGRMNTEAFF
NA	TRBV19	TRBJ2-1	NA	TGTGCCAGTAGACGACAGGTTTCGACGACGTTCGGGTTGTTCTTC	CASRRQVSTTFGLFF
few	TRBV2	TRBJ1-3	NA	TGTGCCAGCAGTGCTCTCGGGACGCTTGGAAACACCATATATTTT	CASSALGTLGNTIYF